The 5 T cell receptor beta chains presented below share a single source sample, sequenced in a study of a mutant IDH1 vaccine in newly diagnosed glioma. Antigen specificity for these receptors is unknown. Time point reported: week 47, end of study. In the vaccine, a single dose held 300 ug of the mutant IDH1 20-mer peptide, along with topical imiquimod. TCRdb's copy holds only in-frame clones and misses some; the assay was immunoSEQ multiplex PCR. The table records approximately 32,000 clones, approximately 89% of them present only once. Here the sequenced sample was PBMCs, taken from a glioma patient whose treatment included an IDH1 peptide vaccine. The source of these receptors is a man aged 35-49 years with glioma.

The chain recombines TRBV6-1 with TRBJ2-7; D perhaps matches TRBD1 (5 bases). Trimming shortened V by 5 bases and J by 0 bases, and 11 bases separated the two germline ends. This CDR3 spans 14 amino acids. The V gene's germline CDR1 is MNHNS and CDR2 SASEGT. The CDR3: CASSWTYSSYEQYV. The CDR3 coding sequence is TGTGCCAGCAGTTGGACATACAGCTCCTACGAGCAGTACGTC.

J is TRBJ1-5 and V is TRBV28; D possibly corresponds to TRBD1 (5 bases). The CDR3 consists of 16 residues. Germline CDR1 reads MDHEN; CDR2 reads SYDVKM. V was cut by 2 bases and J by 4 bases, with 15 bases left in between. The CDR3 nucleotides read TGTGCCAGCAGTTTAAGGGCAGGGTTTAAGAATCAGCCCCAGCATTTT. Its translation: CASSLRAGFKNQPQHF.

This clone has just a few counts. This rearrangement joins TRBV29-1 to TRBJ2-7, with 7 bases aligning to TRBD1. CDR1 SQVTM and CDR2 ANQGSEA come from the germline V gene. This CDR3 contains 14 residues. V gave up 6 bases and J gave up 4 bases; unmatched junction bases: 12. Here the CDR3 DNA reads TGCAGCGTCGCTCAGGGGGACCCATCTTACGAGCAGTACTTC. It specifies CSVAQGDPSYEQYF.

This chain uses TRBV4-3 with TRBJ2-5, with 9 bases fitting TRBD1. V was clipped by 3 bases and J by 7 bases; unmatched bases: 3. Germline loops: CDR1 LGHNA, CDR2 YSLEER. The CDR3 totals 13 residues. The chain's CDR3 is CASSQTGGGTQYF. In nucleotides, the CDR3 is TGCGCCAGCAGCCAGACAGGGGGAGGGACCCAGTACTTC.

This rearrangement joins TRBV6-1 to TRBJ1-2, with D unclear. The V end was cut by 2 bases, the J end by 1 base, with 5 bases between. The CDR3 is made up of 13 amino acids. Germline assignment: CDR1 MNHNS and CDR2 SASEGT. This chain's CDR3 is CASSEMGNYGYTF. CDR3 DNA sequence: TGTGCCAGCAGTGAAATGGGTAACTATGGCTACACCTTC.